Sequencing of this T cell receptor beta chain was carried out in a study of cytomegalovirus exposure and HLA in healthy donors. Study conclusions and caveats: Presence/absence analyses rested on an assumption that sequencing depth was roughly uniform across donors.

In regard to this clone: Its antigen is unidentified.

PCR was performed using 60 Vbeta and 13 Jbeta primers. Sequenced by immunoSEQ multiplex PCR; TCRdb stores in-frame clones only, minus some. The sample holds some 180,000 clones; 79% are singletons and the top ten take about 4.6%. The sequenced sample consisted of PBMCs. The receptor's source is a woman younger than 45 in good health and CMV-seropositive.

CDR3 nucleotides: TGCAGCGTGTTGCTGGGAGAGGGCGGCACTGAAGCTTTCTTT. As protein: CSVLLGEGGTEAFF. This chain joins TRBV29-1 and TRBJ1-1; D remains ambiguous. The CDR3 is made up of 14 amino acids. The germline V gene has CDR1 SQVTM and CDR2 ANQGSEA. V was cut by 6 bases and J by 4 bases, with 18 bases left in between.